This T cell receptor beta chain was captured in a study of tumor-infiltrating lymphocytes in localized non-small cell lung cancer. The wider study: Several tumor histologies, both smoking statuses, and some post-neoadjuvant chemotherapy samples were included. Study-wide points: Tumor T-cell fraction was not associated with recurrence-free survival. TCR sequencing covered a subset of patients with enough tissue.

Some clones are missing from TCRdb's copy, which holds only in-frame ones; the method was immunoSEQ multiplex PCR. The sample lists about 29,000 clones, approximately 85% seen once, with roughly 1.9% in the top ten. Points on this clone: What it recognizes is unknown.

After removal of 3 bases from V and 7 bases from J, the junction contained 7 bases not matched to a gene. The germline V gene encodes CDR1 LGHNA and CDR2 YSLEER. The CDR3 has 15 amino acids. The chain couples TRBV4-3 to TRBJ1-4; 8 nucleotides line up with TRBD1. The sequence derives from a human donor with non-small cell lung cancer. The sequencing sample was made of lung tumor tissue. Here the CDR3 reads CASSQVDRVGEKLFF. The CDR3, as DNA: TGCGCCAGCAGCCAGGTGGACAGGGTTGGTGAAAAACTGTTTTTT.